Shown below are 8 T cell receptor beta chains from a single sample sequenced in a study of post-analysis software for immune sequencing data. General study points: There were roughly five TRBV segments more frequent in patients than controls, and TRBV5-6, TRBV5-1 and TRBV20-1 were among them.

Unique molecular identifiers tagged the TCR beta cDNA libraries. MiXCR, run by TCRdb on the PCR reads, gives a single entry per CDR3 protein. There are about 820,000 distinct CDR3 sequences in the sample; approximately 53% occur only once, and approximately 4.3% lies in the top ten. The antigens for these receptors are not known. Sequenced: blood. The receptors derive from a girl between 5 and 17 years old with multiple sclerosis.

This chain links TRBV10-3 with TRBJ2-1, with 7 nucleotides matching TRBD1. Germline trimming cut 7 bases from V and 5 bases from J; bases unmatched to any gene: 11. The CDR3 consists of 15 residues. Germline V gene data show CDR1 as ENHRY and CDR2 as SYGVKD. The CDR3 DNA sequence: TGTGCCATCACCCAGACAGGGATGCCGGACAATGAGCAGTTCTTC. It codes for CAITQTGMPDNEQFF.

The chain recombines TRBV2 with TRBJ2-7, with 7 bases lining up with TRBD1. The J segment lost 6 bases and the V segment lost 6 bases, leaving 17 bases of the junction unmatched. The CDR3 runs 16 residues. Germline CDR1 is SNHLY and CDR2 is FYNNEI. This CDR3 reads CASRGTRQGKDLEQYF. CDR3 sequence (DNA): TGTGCCAGCAGGGGAACCCGACAGGGAAAGGACCTCGAGCAGTACTTC.

The rearrangement uses TRBV7-9 and TRBJ2-7; maybe TRBD1 (6 bases). The ends were cut back, 3 bases at V and 3 bases at J, with 12 bases in the middle. Germline V gene lookup returns CDR1 SEHNR and CDR2 FQNEAQ (reference sequence). The CDR3 spans 14 residues. CDR3 residues: CASSLGGDIYEQYF. CDR3 sequence (DNA): TGTGCCAGCAGCTTGGGTGGGGACATCTACGAGCAGTACTTC.

The chain is built from TRBV5-6 and TRBJ2-1; 10 positions agree with TRBD2. The CDR3 totals 16 residues. The trim removed 4 bases at V and 7 bases at J, leaving 11 bases unmatched. Germline CDR1 is SGHDT and CDR2 is YYEEEE. The CDR3 DNA reads TGTGCCAGCAGCCCCACTCTAGCGGGAGTGGTGAATGAGCAGTTCTTC. Translation gives CASSPTLAGVVNEQFF.

The chain uses TRBV5-1 and TRBJ2-4; 14 nucleotides match TRBD2. The junction had 7 bases not matched to a gene; V was cut back by 5 bases and J by 0 bases. The CDR3 runs 18 residues. Germline CDR1 SGHRS, CDR2 YFSETQ. CDR3 DNA sequence: TGCGCCAGCAGGCCCGGGACTAGCGGGGGACTAGCCAAAAACATTCAGTACTTC. Translation: CASRPGTSGGLAKNIQYF.

This rearrangement joins TRBV29-1 to TRBJ2-6; no reliable D call. V was shortened by 3 bases and J by 3 bases, with 3 bases between the two germline ends. Germline CDR1 is SQVTM and CDR2 is ANQGSEA. The CDR3 contains 12 residues. The CDR3 sequence: CSVDGGANVLTF. CDR3 nucleotide sequence: TGCAGCGTTGATGGTGGGGCCAACGTCCTGACTTTC.

V is TRBV12-3 or TRBV12-4 and J is TRBJ1-2; D ambiguous. This CDR3 is 12 amino acids long. Trimming took off 1 base at V and 8 bases at J, with 8 bases between the two ends. The CDR3 bases are TGTGCCAGCAGTTTAGAATCGAGAGGCTACACCTTC. Translating it yields CASSLESRGYTF.

This clonotype was observed a handful of times. The chain has TRBV29-1 and TRBJ2-5; TRBD1 or TRBD2 may be the D gene (5 bases each). V lost 6 bases to trimming and J lost 4 bases, with 15 bases between them. Germline CDR1 and CDR2: SQVTM and ANQGSEA. This CDR3 is built from 13 residues. In DNA form, the CDR3 reads TGCAGCGTGAAGGGGACGGTTTTAGAGACCCAGTACTTC. As protein: CSVKGTVLETQYF.